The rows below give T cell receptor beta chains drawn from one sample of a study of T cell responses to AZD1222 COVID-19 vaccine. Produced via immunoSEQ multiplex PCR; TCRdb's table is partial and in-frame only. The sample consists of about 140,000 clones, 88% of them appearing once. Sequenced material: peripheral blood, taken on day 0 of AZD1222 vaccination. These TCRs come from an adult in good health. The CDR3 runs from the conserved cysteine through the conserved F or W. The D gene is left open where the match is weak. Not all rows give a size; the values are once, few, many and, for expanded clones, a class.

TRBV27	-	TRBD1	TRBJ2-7	CASSLSLQGAVPYEQYF	TGTGCCAGCAGTTTATCCCTACAGGGGGCCGTTCCCTACGAGCAGTACTTC
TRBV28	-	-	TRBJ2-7	CASSLWSAVVYEQYF	TGTGCCAGCAGTTTATGGTCAGCGGTAGTCTACGAGCAGTACTTC
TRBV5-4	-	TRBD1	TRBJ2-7	CASSLEGTVSYEQYF	TGTGCCAGCAGCTTGGAGGGGACAGTATCCTACGAGCAGTACTTC
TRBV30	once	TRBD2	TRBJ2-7	CAWTRLAGITEQYF	TGTGCCTGGACCCGACTAGCGGGGATTACTGAGCAGTACTTC
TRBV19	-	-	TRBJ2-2	CASSIDGTGELFF	TGTGCCAGTAGTATTGATGGTACCGGGGAGCTGTTTTTT
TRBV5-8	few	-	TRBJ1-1	CASSSEVPQGKGFF	TGTGCCAGCAGCTCCGAGGTCCCCCAGGGTAAAGGTTTCTTT
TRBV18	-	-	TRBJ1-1	CASSGTGTAEAFF	TGTGCCAGCTCTGGGACTGGAACAGCGGAAGCTTTCTTT
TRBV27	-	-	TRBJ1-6	CASSLGNNSPLHF	TGTGCCAGCAGTTTAGGGAATAATTCACCCCTCCACTTT
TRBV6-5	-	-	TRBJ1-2	CASSPTNGGYGYTF	TGTGCCAGCAGCCCGACTAATGGGGGCTATGGCTACACCTTC
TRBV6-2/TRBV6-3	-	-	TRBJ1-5	CASSTPRQPQHF	TGTGCCAGCAGTACCCCGAGACAGCCCCAGCATTTT
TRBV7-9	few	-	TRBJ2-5	CASSLEGRLQETQYF	TGTGCCAGCAGCTTAGAGGGGCGCCTCCAAGAGACCCAGTACTTC
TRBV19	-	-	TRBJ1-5	CASRGSEGYEQPQHF	TGTGCCAGTAGGGGTAGTGAGGGCTACGAACAGCCCCAGCATTTT
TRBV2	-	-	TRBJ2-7	CASSPRVDYEQYF	TGTGCCAGCAGCCCTCGGGTAGACTACGAGCAGTACTTC
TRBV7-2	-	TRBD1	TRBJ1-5	CASSQGDRGPYSNQPQHF	TGTGCCAGCAGCCAAGGGGACAGGGGGCCCTATAGCAATCAGCCCCAGCATTTT
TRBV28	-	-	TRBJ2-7	CASSFALGEQYF	TGTGCCAGCAGTTTCGCCTTGGGGGAGCAGTACTTC
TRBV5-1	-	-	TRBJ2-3	CASNLGGRVSTDTQYF	TGCGCCAGCAACCTCGGAGGGCGAGTAAGCACAGATACGCAGTATTTT
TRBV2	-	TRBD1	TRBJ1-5	CASRESPGGRGQPQHF	TGTGCCAGCAGGGAAAGTCCAGGGGGCAGGGGTCAGCCCCAGCATTTT
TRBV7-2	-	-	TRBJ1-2	CASGSHTNYGYTF	TGTGCCAGCGGCAGCCATACTAACTATGGCTACACCTTC
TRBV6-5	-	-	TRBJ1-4	CASSYSTVGEKLFF	TGTGCCAGCAGTTACTCGACAGTGGGAGAAAAACTGTTTTTT
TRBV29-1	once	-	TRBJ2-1	CSVLGALVYEQFF	TGCAGCGTTCTGGGGGCGTTGGTCTATGAGCAGTTCTTC
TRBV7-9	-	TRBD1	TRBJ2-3	CASSTGTGIPTDTQYF	TGTGCCAGCTCGACCGGGACAGGGATACCCACAGATACGCAGTATTTT
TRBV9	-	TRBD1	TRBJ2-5	CASSVGSRQGGETQYF	TGTGCCAGCAGCGTAGGCTCCCGACAGGGCGGGGAGACCCAGTACTTC
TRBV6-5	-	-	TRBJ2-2	CAVRTENTGELFF	TGTGCCGTTAGGACGGAGAACACCGGGGAGCTGTTTTTT
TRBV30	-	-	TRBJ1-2	CAWSAVKGRAGNGYTF	TGTGCCTGGAGTGCCGTAAAAGGGCGGGCGGGGAATGGCTACACCTTC
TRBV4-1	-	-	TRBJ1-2	CASSQVTGSGGYTF	TGCGCCAGCAGCCAAGTTACAGGGTCAGGTGGCTACACCTTC
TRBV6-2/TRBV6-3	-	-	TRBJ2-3	CASSTLTRPDTQYF	TGTGCCAGCAGCACCCTAACACGCCCAGATACGCAGTATTTT
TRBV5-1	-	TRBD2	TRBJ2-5	CASSPAGGPETQYF	TGCGCCAGCAGCCCAGCGGGAGGGCCAGAGACCCAGTACTTC
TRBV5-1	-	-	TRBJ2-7	CASSLEGGLLTYEQYF	TGCGCCAGCAGCTTGGAGGGGGGATTACTGACCTACGAGCAGTACTTC
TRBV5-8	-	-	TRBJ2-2	CASSPLGRFLTGELFF	TGTGCCAGCAGCCCCCTGGGGCGATTCCTCACCGGGGAGCTGTTTTTT
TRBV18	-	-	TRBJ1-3	CASSATSNPSGNTIYF	TGTGCCAGCTCAGCAACATCGAACCCCTCTGGAAACACCATATATTTT
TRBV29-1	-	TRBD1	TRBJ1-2	CSVEGQGGLGYTF	TGCAGCGTTGAAGGCCAGGGGGGGCTCGGCTACACCTTC
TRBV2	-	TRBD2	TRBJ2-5	CASCTGLAGGVETQYF	TGTGCCAGCTGCACCGGGCTAGCGGGAGGCGTGGAGACCCAGTACTTC
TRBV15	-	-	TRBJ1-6	CATSRGVNSPLHF	TGTGCCACCAGCAGAGGGGTTAATTCACCCCTCCACTTT
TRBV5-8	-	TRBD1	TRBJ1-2	CASGDRPF	TGTGCCAGTGGGGACAGACCCTTC
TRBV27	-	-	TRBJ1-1	CASSLEGMNTEAFF	TGTGCCAGCAGTTTGGAGGGGATGAACACTGAAGCTTTCTTT
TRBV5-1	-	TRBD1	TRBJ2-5	CASSLLGQGSIHKETQYF	TGCGCCAGCAGCTTGTTAGGACAGGGGAGTATTCATAAAGAGACCCAGTACTTC
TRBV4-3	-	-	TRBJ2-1	CASSQEWDTYNEQFF	TGCGCCAGCAGCCAAGAGTGGGACACCTACAATGAGCAGTTCTTC
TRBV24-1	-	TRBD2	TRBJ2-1	CATSDLPGTSGSHEQFF	TGTGCCACCAGTGATTTGCCCGGGACTAGCGGGAGCCATGAGCAGTTCTTC